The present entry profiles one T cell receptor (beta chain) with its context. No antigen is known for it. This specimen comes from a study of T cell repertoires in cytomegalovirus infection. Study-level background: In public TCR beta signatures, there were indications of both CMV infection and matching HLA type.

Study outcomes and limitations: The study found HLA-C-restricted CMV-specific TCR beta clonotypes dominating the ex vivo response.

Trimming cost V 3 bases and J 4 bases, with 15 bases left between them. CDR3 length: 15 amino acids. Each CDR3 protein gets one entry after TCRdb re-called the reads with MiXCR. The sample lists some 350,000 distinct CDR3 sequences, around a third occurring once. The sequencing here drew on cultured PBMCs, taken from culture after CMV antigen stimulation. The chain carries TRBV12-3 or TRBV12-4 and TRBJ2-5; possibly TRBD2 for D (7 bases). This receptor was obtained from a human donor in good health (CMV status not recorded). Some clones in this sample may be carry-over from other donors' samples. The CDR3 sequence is CASSFGLGGRETQYF. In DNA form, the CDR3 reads TGTGCCAGCAGTTTCGGACTAGGGGGTCGAGAGACCCAGTACTTC.